This passage covers 8 T cell receptor beta chains from one sample sequenced in a study of early T cells in non-severe SARS-CoV-2 infection. TCRdb re-derived calls from the 5' RACE reads in MiXCR, one entry per CDR3 protein. The sample lists tens of thousands of distinct CDR3 sequences; roughly 12% were seen once. The sample comprised whole blood. The origin of the receptors is an adult who was a healthcare worker with PCR-confirmed SARS-CoV-2 infection or an uninfected control (not recorded which).

This clonotype came up a few times. The chain combines TRBV2 with TRBJ1-4; a weak D match, TRBD1 (5 bases). This CDR3 region has 15 residues. Trimming cost V 3 bases and J 4 bases, with 12 bases left between them. CDR1 is SNHLY and CDR2 is FYNNEI in the germline V gene. The CDR3 sequence: CASSDRGLSNEKLFF. The DNA of the CDR3 is TGTGCCAGCAGTGATAGGGGACTGAGTAATGAAAAACTGTTTTTT.

This clonotype was recorded many times. The V and J genes are TRBV11-2 and TRBJ1-3, with unresolved D. CDR3 length equals 12 residues. Germline lookup yields CDR1 SGHAT and CDR2 FQNNGV. Trimming took 5 bases from V and 4 from J, leaving 6 bases between them. In nucleotides, the CDR3 is TGTGCCAGCAGCCCCACCGGAAACACCATATATTTT. Encoded protein: CASSPTGNTIYF. Drawing the rest from reference TRBV11-2 and TRBJ1-3, the complete variable domain is EAGVAQSPRYKIIEKRQSVAFWCNPISGHATLYWYQQILGQGPKLLIQFQNNGVVDDSQLPKDRFSAERLKGVDSTLKIQPAKLEDSAVYLCASSPTGNTIYFGEGSWLTVV.

The chain combines TRBV20-1 with TRBJ1-1, with D tentatively TRBD1 (5 bases). CDR3 size: 13 residues. V was trimmed by 2 bases and J by 4 bases, leaving 11 bases between them. Per germline, CDR1 DFQATT and CDR2 SNEGSKA (reference sequence). CDR3 sequence (DNA): TGCAGTGCTAGAAACCGGGGGAGCACTGAAGCTTTCTTT. It encodes CSARNRGSTEAFF.

Ten or more counts support this clonotype. This chain joins TRBV2 and TRBJ1-5, with 7 bases matching TRBD1. Germline V lookup: CDR1 SNHLY, CDR2 FYNNEI. V was clipped by 6 bases and J by 3 bases; unmatched bases: 11. This CDR3 region has 16 residues. In nucleotides, the CDR3 is TGTGCCAGCAGCTCGACAGGGATCGGCCTCAATCAGCCCCAGCATTTT. Its translation is CASSSTGIGLNQPQHF.

The V and J genes are TRBV5-4 and TRBJ2-6, with 7 nucleotides matching TRBD1. The CDR3 consists of 16 residues. J was trimmed by 2 bases and V by 4 bases; bases with no gene match: 6. The V gene's germline CDR1 is SGHNT and CDR2 YYREEE (reference sequence). This chain's CDR3 is CASSGKTGTGANVLTF. Here the CDR3 DNA reads TGTGCCAGCAGCGGGAAGACAGGGACTGGGGCCAACGTCCTGACTTTC.

CDR3 loop: CASSEAQGRDEQFF. Written as DNA, the CDR3 is TGTGCCAGCAGTGAAGCTCAGGGCCGCGATGAGCAGTTCTTC. V gene TRBV6-1 combines with J gene TRBJ2-1; the D gene is possibly TRBD1 (5 bases). CDR3 length equals 14 residues. The germline CDR1 and CDR2 sequences are MNHNS and SASEGT. Trimming took 0 bases from V and 8 from J, leaving 11 bases between them.

This chain joins TRBV7-8 and TRBJ1-5; 9 bases align to TRBD1. Germline assignment: CDR1 SGHVS and CDR2 FQNEAQ. This CDR3 is 18 amino acids long. Trimming cost V 4 bases and J 0 bases; bases outside gene matches: 10. The CDR3 loop reads CASSSAWTGADSNQPQHF. The CDR3 coding sequence is TGTGCCAGCAGCTCAGCGTGGACAGGGGCTGATAGCAATCAGCCCCAGCATTTT.

This clonotype was observed at least ten times. Here the CDR3 reads CSAAGLLSSRGDTQYF. The CDR3 DNA reads as TGCAGTGCCGCGGGGCTTCTTAGCTCGCGGGGGGATACGCAGTATTTT. This rearrangement joins TRBV20-1 to TRBJ2-3; 7 positions match TRBD2. V shed 6 bases, J shed 6 bases, and the junction held 18 bases outside the gene matches. CDR1 is DFQATT and CDR2 is SNEGSKA in the germline V gene (reference sequence). The CDR3 is 16 residues long.